Listed below are T cell receptor beta chains from one sample, sequenced in a study of T cell responses to AZD1222 COVID-19 vaccine. Only in-frame clones appear in the TCRdb table, and some are missing; sequencing was by immunoSEQ multiplex PCR. Seen here are under 200,000 clones, 90% to 95% observed once, and the top ten hold roughly 3.8%. This sample comprised peripheral blood, obtained on day 0 of AZD1222 vaccination. The receptors were gathered from an adult in good health. Both conserved end residues are part of each CDR3.

J | V | CDR3
TRBJ1-2 | TRBV7-6 | CASSHRGPDYGYTF
TRBJ1-2 | TRBV29-1 | CSVAPRFGYGYTF
TRBJ1-6 | TRBV9 | CASSLLDSPLHF
TRBJ1-1 | TRBV2 | CASGVWNTEAFF
TRBJ2-7 | TRBV6-5 | CASSSGLAGDEQYF
TRBJ1-2 | TRBV27 | CASSQTDRPNYGYTF
TRBJ2-3 | TRBV5-4 | CASSPWTGTDTQYF
TRBJ1-1 | TRBV5-1 | CASRTTGGNTEAFF
TRBJ1-2 | TRBV2 | CASSDWGKRYYGYTF
TRBJ1-2 | TRBV18 | CASSAATPGGYGYTF
TRBJ1-1 | TRBV18 | CASSPPGQNTEAFF
TRBJ2-3 | TRBV27 | CASSLRPLDPTRMMQYF
TRBJ1-2 | TRBV12-3/TRBV12-4 | CAIGGPGYGYTF
TRBJ2-2 | TRBV6-4 | CASGRAGANTGELFF
TRBJ1-1 | TRBV28 | CASSTVLSTEAFF
TRBJ1-1 | TRBV5-1 | CASSLRQGVTEAFF
TRBJ1-2 | TRBV6-1 | CASSEMGQGDGYTF
TRBJ1-2 | TRBV6-1 | CASSEVDGYTF
TRBJ2-1 | TRBV5-1 | CASSRPMTSGARDEQFF
TRBJ1-1 | TRBV7-9 | CASSLGAGTEAFF
TRBJ1-1 | TRBV7-6 | CASSLGPTEAFF
TRBJ1-2 | TRBV6-5 | CASKNPLVTGYGYTF
TRBJ1-2 | TRBV29-1 | CSVETGYTF
TRBJ2-1 | TRBV10-1 | CASSDPVENSYNEQFF
TRBJ2-1 | TRBV28 | CASSNPTSGKIYNEQFF
TRBJ1-2 | TRBV28 | CASSLVGYGYTF
TRBJ2-1 | TRBV30 | CAWSSIYSLTGKPYNEQFF
TRBJ1-1 | TRBV7-2 | CASSLRWGGTEAFF
TRBJ2-2 | TRBV9 | CASSVTKNTGELFF
TRBJ1-2 | TRBV5-6 | CASSLDRRPYGYTF
TRBJ1-4 | TRBV5-1 | CASSTLEDEKLFF
TRBJ1-4 | TRBV7-8 | CASSLVRVATNEKLFF
TRBJ1-1 | TRBV10-2 | CASSHPGVTNTEAFF
TRBJ1-5 | TRBV29-1 | CSVALSGVQDQPQHF
TRBJ1-2 | TRBV6-5 | CASSYSSQTRSGYTF
TRBJ1-5 | TRBV27 | CASSFGYLDQPQHF
TRBJ2-7 | TRBV27 | CASRGYRRMYEQYF
TRBJ2-1 | TRBV5-1 | CASSLSGPDGWEQFF
TRBJ1-3 | TRBV12-5 | CASGPRITVGNTIYF
TRBJ1-1 | TRBV6-5 | CASSRQGRMNTEAFF
TRBJ1-5 | TRBV3-1/TRBV3-2 | CASSQGYQPQHF
TRBJ1-5 | TRBV18 | CASSDTRQYNQPQHF
TRBJ1-4 | TRBV14 | CASSQNKGSNEKLFF
TRBJ2-1 | TRBV18 | CASSPPGRGSSYNEQFF
TRBJ1-1 | TRBV5-8 | CASSFENWNTEAFF
TRBJ2-7 | TRBV6-5 | CASRTGRVREQYF
TRBJ1-2 | TRBV7-2 | CASSPHKAELYGYTF
TRBJ1-3 | TRBV18 | CASSPPVGSSGNTIYF
TRBJ2-1 | TRBV7-9 | CASSPVGTSGSNEQFF
TRBJ1-6 | TRBV21-1 | CASSKDRDRAADSPLHF
TRBJ2-2 | TRBV5-1 | CASSAAGGGTGELFF
TRBJ1-2 | TRBV19 | CASSVGAGYGYTF
TRBJ1-2 | TRBV27 | CASSLAGGGSYGYTF